A selection of T cell receptor beta chains follows, all from one sample in a study of sequential checkpoint blockade in melanoma. Generated by immunoSEQ multiplex PCR, the TCRdb table keeps only in-frame clones and is missing some. The repertoire holds roughly 18,000 clones, with approximately 74% as singletons. This material consisted of CD8+ T cells sorted from blood (inferred from file names), taken from a patient given nivolumab and ipilimumab in sequence. Source of these receptors: a human donor with melanoma. CDR3s include the opening cysteine and the closing phenylalanine or tryptophan. Each record gives: V gene, J gene, clone size, D gene, CDR3 DNA, CDR3 protein. The D gene is left open where the match is weak. Size tells how often a clone was seen (once, few, many) or the class of an expanded clone, and some rows leave it out.

v_gene: TRBV7-9; j_gene: TRBJ2-7; abundance: -; d_gene: -; CDR3nt: TGTGCCAGCAGCGGAGGACTCCACTACGAGCAGTACTTC; CDR3aa: CASSGGLHYEQYF
v_gene: TRBV5-4; j_gene: TRBJ1-4; abundance: -; d_gene: -; CDR3nt: TGTGCCAGCTCGGTTGTGACTAATGAAAAACTGTTTTTT; CDR3aa: CASSVVTNEKLFF
v_gene: TRBV7-9; j_gene: TRBJ2-7; abundance: -; d_gene: -; CDR3nt: TGTGCCAGCAGCCTCGGGACACCCGAGCAGTACTTC; CDR3aa: CASSLGTPEQYF
v_gene: TRBV19; j_gene: TRBJ2-1; abundance: -; d_gene: TRBD2; CDR3nt: TGTGCCACCTCAACTAGCGGGGGTTTTTACAATGAGCAGTTCTTC; CDR3aa: CATSTSGGFYNEQFF
v_gene: TRBV6-1; j_gene: TRBJ2-3; abundance: -; d_gene: TRBD1; CDR3nt: TGTGCCAGCAGGGCCGGGACAGGGGACACAGATACGCAGTATTTT; CDR3aa: CASRAGTGDTDTQYF
v_gene: TRBV5-6; j_gene: TRBJ2-7; abundance: -; d_gene: -; CDR3nt: TGTGCCAGCAGCTTTGGCGGATCCTACGAGCAGTACTTC; CDR3aa: CASSFGGSYEQYF
v_gene: TRBV30; j_gene: TRBJ2-3; abundance: -; d_gene: -; CDR3nt: TGTGCCTGGAGTGGTCCCGGTACCCCTCAGTATTTT; CDR3aa: CAWSGPGTPQYF
v_gene: TRBV9; j_gene: TRBJ2-5; abundance: -; d_gene: TRBD1; CDR3nt: TGTGCCAGCAGCGCAGGTCCGGACAGGGAAGAGACCCAGTACTTC; CDR3aa: CASSAGPDREETQYF
v_gene: TRBV30; j_gene: TRBJ2-7; abundance: -; d_gene: -; CDR3nt: TGTGCCTGGAGTGGGGACAACTCCTACGAGCAGTACTTC; CDR3aa: CAWSGDNSYEQYF
v_gene: TRBV27; j_gene: TRBJ2-7; abundance: -; d_gene: -; CDR3nt: TGTGCCAGCAGTTCGATGGGGACACACTCCTACGAGCAGTACTTC; CDR3aa: CASSSMGTHSYEQYF
v_gene: TRBV14; j_gene: TRBJ2-2; abundance: -; d_gene: -; CDR3nt: TGTGCCAGCAGCCCCGGAACAGACAGGATCACCGGGGAGCTGTTTTTT; CDR3aa: CASSPGTDRITGELFF
v_gene: TRBV6-4; j_gene: TRBJ1-2; abundance: few; d_gene: -; CDR3nt: TGTGCCAGCAGTGACTCTGAGGGCGCGGGCTACACCTTC; CDR3aa: CASSDSEGAGYTF
v_gene: TRBV4-3; j_gene: TRBJ2-4; abundance: -; d_gene: TRBD2; CDR3nt: TGCGCCAGCAGCCCTGGACTAGCGGGAGGGGTGGACATTCAGTACTTC; CDR3aa: CASSPGLAGGVDIQYF
v_gene: TRBV11-2; j_gene: TRBJ2-1; abundance: -; d_gene: -; CDR3nt: TGTGCCAGCAGCTTATTTCAGCCTGGGGGCGAATCTTACAATGAGCAGTTCTTC; CDR3aa: CASSLFQPGGESYNEQFF
v_gene: TRBV4-3; j_gene: TRBJ1-1; abundance: once; d_gene: -; CDR3nt: TGCGCCAGCAGCCCTCGGGGGGCGAACACTGAAGCTTTCTTT; CDR3aa: CASSPRGANTEAFF
v_gene: TRBV28; j_gene: TRBJ2-7; abundance: -; d_gene: TRBD1; CDR3nt: TGTGCCAGCAGTCCCACAGGGGTGGGCTACGAGCAGTACTTC; CDR3aa: CASSPTGVGYEQYF
v_gene: TRBV19; j_gene: TRBJ1-1; abundance: -; d_gene: TRBD1; CDR3nt: TGTGCCAGTAGTATTCCGGGACAGGGTATGACTGAAGCTTTCTTT; CDR3aa: CASSIPGQGMTEAFF
v_gene: TRBV6-6; j_gene: TRBJ2-7; abundance: -; d_gene: TRBD1; CDR3nt: TGTGCCAGCAGCGTTGACAGGGGGCAAACCTACGAGCAGTACTTC; CDR3aa: CASSVDRGQTYEQYF
v_gene: TRBV4-2; j_gene: TRBJ2-6; abundance: few; d_gene: -; CDR3nt: TGTGCCAGCAGCCAAGACTTGCCGGGGATAATCTCTGGGGCCAACGTCCTGACTTTC; CDR3aa: CASSQDLPGIISGANVLTF
v_gene: TRBV6-1; j_gene: TRBJ2-7; abundance: -; d_gene: TRBD2; CDR3nt: TGTGCCAGCAGTGAAGGGAGCGGGGGTTCCTACGAGCAGTACTTC; CDR3aa: CASSEGSGGSYEQYF
v_gene: TRBV5-8; j_gene: TRBJ2-1; abundance: -; d_gene: TRBD2; CDR3nt: TGTGCCACCCCGACCTCTAGCGGATACTACAATGAGCAGTTCTTC; CDR3aa: CATPTSSGYYNEQFF
v_gene: TRBV27; j_gene: TRBJ1-5; abundance: -; d_gene: -; CDR3nt: TGTGCCAGCAGCTTAGACAGGAAGAATCAGCCCCAGCATTTT; CDR3aa: CASSLDRKNQPQHF
v_gene: TRBV7-9; j_gene: TRBJ2-2; abundance: -; d_gene: -; CDR3nt: TGTGCCAGCAGCCTTTTTACCGGGGAGCTGTTTTTT; CDR3aa: CASSLFTGELFF
v_gene: TRBV9; j_gene: TRBJ2-1; abundance: -; d_gene: -; CDR3nt: TGTGCCAGCAGAGGGGGAGGGGACAATGAGCAGTTCTTC; CDR3aa: CASRGGGDNEQFF
v_gene: TRBV27; j_gene: TRBJ2-5; abundance: -; d_gene: -; CDR3nt: TGTGCCAGCAGTTTGGGGGCCGTGGAGACCCAGTACTTC; CDR3aa: CASSLGAVETQYF
v_gene: TRBV27; j_gene: TRBJ2-7; abundance: -; d_gene: TRBD2; CDR3nt: TGTGCCAGCAGTATAAGAGGGGGACTAGCGGGTTTCTACGAGCAGTACTTC; CDR3aa: CASSIRGGLAGFYEQYF